The TCR beta chain described here comes from a study of blood T cells in healthy people across ages. Researchers report isolating at least 6.5 million PBMCs per sample. This clonotype was counted only a few times. Sample-barcoded 5' priming and a J-beta primer mix drove a second PCR of roughly 7 to 11 cycles. TCRdb redid the calling of the 5' RACE reads with MiXCR, one entry per CDR3 protein. This table has 1.5 million to 2 million distinct CDR3 sequences, approximately 30% appearing once. Deletions cut 5 bases from V and 0 bases from J, with 11 bases between. This CDR3 comprises 15 residues. Germline CDR1 and CDR2: SEHNR and FQNEAQ (reference sequence).

The chain combines TRBV7-9 with TRBJ2-1; D might be TRBD1 or TRBD2, each matching 5 bases. Input material: blood. This clonotype was obtained from a woman under 40 in good health. The CDR3 DNA reads TGTGCCAGCAGCCATCGGGGCAGCTCCTACAATGAGCAGTTCTTC. Translation: CASSHRGSSYNEQFF.